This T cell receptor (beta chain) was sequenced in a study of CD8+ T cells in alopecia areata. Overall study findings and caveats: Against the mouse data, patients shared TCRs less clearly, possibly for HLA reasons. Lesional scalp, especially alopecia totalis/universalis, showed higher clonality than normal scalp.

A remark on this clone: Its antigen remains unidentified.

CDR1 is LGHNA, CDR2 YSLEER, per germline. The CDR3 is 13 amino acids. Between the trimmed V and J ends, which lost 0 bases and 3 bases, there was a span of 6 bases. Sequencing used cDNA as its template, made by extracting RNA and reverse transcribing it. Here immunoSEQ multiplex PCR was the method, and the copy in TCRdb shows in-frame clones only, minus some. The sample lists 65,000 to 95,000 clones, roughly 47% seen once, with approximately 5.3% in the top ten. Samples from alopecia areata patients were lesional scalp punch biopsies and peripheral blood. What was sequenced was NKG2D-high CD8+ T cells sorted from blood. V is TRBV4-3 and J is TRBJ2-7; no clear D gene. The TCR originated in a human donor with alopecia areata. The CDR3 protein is CASSQEVGYEQYF. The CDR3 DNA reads TGCGCCAGCAGCCAAGAGGTGGGCTACGAGCAGTACTTC.